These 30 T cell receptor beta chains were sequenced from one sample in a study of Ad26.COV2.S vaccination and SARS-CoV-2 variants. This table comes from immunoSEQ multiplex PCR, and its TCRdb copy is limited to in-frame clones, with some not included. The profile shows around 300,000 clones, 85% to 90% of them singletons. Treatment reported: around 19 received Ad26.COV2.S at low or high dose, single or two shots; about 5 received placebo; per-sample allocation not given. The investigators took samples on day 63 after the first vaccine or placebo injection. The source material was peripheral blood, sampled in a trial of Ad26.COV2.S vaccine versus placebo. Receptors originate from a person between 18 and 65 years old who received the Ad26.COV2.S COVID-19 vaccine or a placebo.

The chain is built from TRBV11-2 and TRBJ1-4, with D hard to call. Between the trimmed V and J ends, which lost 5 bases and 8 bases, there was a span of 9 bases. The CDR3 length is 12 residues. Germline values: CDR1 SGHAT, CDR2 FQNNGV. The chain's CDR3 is CASSRILEKLFF. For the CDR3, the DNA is TGTGCCAGCAGCCGGATACTAGAAAAACTGTTTTTT.

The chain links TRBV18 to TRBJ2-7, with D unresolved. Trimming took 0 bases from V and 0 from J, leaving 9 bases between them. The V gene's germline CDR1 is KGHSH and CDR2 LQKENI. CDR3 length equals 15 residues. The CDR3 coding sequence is TGTGCCAGCTCACCACCAGGCCACAGCTCCTACGAGCAGTACTTC. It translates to CASSPPGHSSYEQYF.

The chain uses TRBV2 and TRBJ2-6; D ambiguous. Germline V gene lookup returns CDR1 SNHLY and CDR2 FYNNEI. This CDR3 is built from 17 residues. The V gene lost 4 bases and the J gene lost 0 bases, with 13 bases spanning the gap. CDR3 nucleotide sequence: TGTGCCAGCAGTGGGACCGATTACCTCTCTGGGGCCAACGTCCTGACTTTC. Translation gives CASSGTDYLSGANVLTF.

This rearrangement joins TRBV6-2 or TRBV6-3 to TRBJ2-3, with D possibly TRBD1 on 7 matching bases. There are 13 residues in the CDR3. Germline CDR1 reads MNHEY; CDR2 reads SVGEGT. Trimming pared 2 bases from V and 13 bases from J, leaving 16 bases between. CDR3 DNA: TGTGCCAGCAGTTACCACGACAGGGAGGAAGAGTATTTT. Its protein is CASSYHDREEEYF.

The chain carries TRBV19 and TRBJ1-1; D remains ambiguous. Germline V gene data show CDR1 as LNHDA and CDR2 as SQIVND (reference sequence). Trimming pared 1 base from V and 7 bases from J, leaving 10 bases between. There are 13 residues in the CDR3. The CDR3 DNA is TGTGCCAGTAGTATAGGGAAGGCCGGTGAAGCTTTCTTT. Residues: CASSIGKAGEAFF.

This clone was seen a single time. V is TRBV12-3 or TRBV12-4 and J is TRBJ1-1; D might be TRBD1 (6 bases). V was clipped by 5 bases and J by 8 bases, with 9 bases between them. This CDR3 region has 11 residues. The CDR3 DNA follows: TGTGCCAGCAGTGTGCAGGGGGAAGCTTTCTTT. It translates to CASSVQGEAFF.

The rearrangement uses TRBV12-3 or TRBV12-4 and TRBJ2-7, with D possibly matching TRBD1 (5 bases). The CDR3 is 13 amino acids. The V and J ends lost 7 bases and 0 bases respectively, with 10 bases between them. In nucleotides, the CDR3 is TGTGCCAGCACTCCAGACAGCTCCTACGAGCAGTACTTC. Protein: CASTPDSSYEQYF.

The CDR3 region has the DNA TGTGCCAGCAGCTTCCCGGGACTTGTAGCCGGCACAGATACGCAGTATTTT. Translated, it gives CASSFPGLVAGTDTQYF. The V call is TRBV7-9, the J call TRBJ2-3, with a tentative D call TRBD2 (6 bases). The CDR3 runs to 17 residues. CDR1 SEHNR and CDR2 FQNEAQ come from the germline V gene (reference sequence). The V and J ends lost 3 bases and 1 base respectively, with 17 bases between them.

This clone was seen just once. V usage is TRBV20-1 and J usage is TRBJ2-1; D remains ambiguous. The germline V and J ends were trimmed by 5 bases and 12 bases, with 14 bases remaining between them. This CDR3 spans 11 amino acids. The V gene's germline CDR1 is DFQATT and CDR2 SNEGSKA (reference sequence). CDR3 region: CSAAQNFGQFF. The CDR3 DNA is TGCAGTGCTGCACAGAATTTTGGGCAGTTCTTC.

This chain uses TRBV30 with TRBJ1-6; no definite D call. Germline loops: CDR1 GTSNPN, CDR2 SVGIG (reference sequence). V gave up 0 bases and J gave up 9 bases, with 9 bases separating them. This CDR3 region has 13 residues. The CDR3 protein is CAWSVGFSSPLHF. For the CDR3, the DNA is TGTGCCTGGAGTGTAGGGTTCTCTTCACCCCTCCACTTT.

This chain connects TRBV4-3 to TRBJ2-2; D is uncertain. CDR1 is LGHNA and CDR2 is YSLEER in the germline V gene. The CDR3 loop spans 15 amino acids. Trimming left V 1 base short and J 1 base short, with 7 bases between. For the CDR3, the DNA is TGCGCCAGCAGCCAAGGTTCTGTGAACACCGGGGAGCTGTTTTTT. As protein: CASSQGSVNTGELFF.

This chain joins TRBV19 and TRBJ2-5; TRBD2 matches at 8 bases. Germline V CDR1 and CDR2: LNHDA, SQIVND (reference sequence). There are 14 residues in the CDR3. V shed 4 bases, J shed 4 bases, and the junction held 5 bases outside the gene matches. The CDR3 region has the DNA TGTGCCAGTAGTAAGCGGGAGAGGGTAGAGACCCAGTACTTC. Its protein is CASSKRERVETQYF.

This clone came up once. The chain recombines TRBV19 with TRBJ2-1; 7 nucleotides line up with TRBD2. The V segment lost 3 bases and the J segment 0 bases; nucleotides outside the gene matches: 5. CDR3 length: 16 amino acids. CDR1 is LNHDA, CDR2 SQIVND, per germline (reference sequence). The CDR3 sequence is CASSISGRNSYNEQFF. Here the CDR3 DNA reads TGTGCCAGTAGTATTAGCGGGCGTAACTCCTACAATGAGCAGTTCTTC.

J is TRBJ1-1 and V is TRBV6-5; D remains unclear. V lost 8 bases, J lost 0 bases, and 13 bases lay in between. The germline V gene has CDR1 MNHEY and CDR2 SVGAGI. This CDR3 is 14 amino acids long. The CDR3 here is CASGQAGLNTEAFF. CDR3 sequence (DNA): TGTGCCAGCGGTCAGGCCGGGTTGAACACTGAAGCTTTCTTT.

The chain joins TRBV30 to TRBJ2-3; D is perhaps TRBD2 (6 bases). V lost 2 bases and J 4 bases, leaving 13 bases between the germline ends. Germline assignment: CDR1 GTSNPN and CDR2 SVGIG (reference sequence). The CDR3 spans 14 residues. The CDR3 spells CAWSNSGFSDTQYF. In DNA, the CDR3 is TGTGCCTGGAGTAACAGCGGGTTTTCAGATACGCAGTATTTT.

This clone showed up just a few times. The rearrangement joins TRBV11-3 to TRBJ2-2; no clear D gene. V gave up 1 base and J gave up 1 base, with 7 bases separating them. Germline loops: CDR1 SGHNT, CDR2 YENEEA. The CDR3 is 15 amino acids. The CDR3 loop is CASSLVARNTGELFF. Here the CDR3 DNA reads TGTGCCAGCAGCTTAGTGGCGAGGAACACCGGGGAGCTGTTTTTT.

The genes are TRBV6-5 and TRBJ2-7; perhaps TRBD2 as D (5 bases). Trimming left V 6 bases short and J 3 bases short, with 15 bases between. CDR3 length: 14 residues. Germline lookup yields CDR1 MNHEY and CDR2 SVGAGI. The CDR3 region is CASRRSLVDYEQYF. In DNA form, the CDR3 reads TGTGCCAGCAGACGATCACTAGTAGACTACGAGCAGTACTTC.

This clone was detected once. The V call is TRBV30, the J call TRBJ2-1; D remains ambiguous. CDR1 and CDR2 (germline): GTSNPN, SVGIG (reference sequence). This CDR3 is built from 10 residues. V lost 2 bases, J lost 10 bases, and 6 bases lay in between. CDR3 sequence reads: CAWSQVEQFF. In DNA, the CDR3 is TGTGCCTGGAGTCAGGTCGAGCAGTTCTTC. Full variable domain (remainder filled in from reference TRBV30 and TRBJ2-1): SQTIHQWPATLVQPVGSPLSLECTVEGTSNPNLYWYRQAAGRGLQLLFYSVGIGQISSEVPQNLSASRPQDRQFILSSKKLLLSDSGFYLCAWSQVEQFFGPGTRLTVL.

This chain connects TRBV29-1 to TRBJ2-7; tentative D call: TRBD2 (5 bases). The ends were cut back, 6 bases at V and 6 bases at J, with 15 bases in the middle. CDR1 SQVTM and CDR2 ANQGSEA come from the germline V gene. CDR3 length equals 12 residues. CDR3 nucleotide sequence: TGCAGCGTCCGGGATCCCTTAGGCGAGCAGTACGTC. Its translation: CSVRDPLGEQYV.

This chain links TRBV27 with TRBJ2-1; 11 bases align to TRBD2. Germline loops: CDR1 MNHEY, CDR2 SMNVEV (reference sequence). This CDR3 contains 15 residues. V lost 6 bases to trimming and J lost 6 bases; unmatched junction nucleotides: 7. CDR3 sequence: CASSLILAGGNEQFF. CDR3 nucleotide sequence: TGTGCCAGCAGCCTGATTCTAGCGGGAGGCAATGAGCAGTTCTTC.

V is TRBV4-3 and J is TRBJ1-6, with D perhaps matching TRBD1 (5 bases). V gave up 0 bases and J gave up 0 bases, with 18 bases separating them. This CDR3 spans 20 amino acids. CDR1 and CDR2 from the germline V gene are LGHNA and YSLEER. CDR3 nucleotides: TGCGCCAGCAGCCAAGAAATTTTCAGGGCCCCAAGCTCCTATAATTCACCCCTCCACTTT. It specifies CASSQEIFRAPSSYNSPLHF.

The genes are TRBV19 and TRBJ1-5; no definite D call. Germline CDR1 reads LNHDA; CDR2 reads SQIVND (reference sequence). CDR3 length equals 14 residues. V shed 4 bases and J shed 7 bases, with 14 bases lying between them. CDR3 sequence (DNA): TGTGCCAGTAGTACCGCGACCGTATGGCAGCCCCAGCATTTT. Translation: CASSTATVWQPQHF.

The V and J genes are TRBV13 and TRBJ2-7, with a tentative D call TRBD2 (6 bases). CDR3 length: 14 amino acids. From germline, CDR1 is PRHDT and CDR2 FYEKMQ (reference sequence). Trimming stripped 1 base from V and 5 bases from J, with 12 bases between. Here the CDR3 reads CASSLDRRADEQYV. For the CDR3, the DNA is TGTGCCAGCAGCTTAGACCGGAGGGCGGACGAGCAGTACGTC.

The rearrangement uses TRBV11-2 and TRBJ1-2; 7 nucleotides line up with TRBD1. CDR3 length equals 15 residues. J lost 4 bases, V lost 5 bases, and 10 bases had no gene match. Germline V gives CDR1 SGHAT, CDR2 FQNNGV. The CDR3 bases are TGTGCCAGCAGCCCGCAGGGGGGGGCGGCCTATGGCTACACCTTC. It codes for CASSPQGGAAYGYTF.

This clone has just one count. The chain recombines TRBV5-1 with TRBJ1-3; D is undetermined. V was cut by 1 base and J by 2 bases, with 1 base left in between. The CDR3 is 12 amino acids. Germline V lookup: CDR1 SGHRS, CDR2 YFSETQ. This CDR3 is CASSLTGNTIYF. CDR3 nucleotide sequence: TGCGCCAGCAGCTTGACTGGAAACACCATATATTTT.

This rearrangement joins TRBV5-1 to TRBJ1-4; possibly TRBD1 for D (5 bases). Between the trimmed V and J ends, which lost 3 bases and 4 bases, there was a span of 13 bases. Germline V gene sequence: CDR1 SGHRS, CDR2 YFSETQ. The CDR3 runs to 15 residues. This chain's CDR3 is CASSSTGALNEKLFF. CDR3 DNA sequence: TGCGCCAGCAGCTCCACAGGTGCCCTTAATGAAAAACTGTTTTTT.

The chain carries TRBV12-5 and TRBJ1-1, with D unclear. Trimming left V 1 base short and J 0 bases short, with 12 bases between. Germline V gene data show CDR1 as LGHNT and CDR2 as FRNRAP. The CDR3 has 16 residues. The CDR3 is CASGLGPGPLNTEAFF. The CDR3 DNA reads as TGTGCTAGTGGTTTGGGTCCCGGACCGTTGAACACTGAAGCTTTCTTT.

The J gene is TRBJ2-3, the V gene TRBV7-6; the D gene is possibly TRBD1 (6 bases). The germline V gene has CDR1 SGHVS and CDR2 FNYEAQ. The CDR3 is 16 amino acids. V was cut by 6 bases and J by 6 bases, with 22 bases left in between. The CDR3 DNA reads TGTGCCAGCAGTCTACAGGGCTCGGCGGTAAAGGATACGCAGTATTTT. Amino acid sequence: CASSLQGSAVKDTQYF.

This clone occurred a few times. The CDR3 spells CASSVGIPPTEQYF. CDR3 DNA sequence: TGTGCCAGCAGCGTAGGAATTCCACCGACCGAGCAGTACTTC. V usage is TRBV9 and J usage is TRBJ2-7; unclear D gene. CDR1 and CDR2 from the germline V gene are SGDLS and YYNGEE. The CDR3 length is 14 residues. V lost 0 bases and J 6 bases, leaving 13 bases between the germline ends.

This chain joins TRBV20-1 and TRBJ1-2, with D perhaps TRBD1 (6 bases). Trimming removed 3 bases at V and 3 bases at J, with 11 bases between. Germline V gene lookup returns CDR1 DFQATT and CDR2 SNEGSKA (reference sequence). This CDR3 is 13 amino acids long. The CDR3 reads CSASKGGDYGYTF. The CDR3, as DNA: TGCAGTGCTAGTAAGGGGGGGGACTATGGCTACACCTTC.